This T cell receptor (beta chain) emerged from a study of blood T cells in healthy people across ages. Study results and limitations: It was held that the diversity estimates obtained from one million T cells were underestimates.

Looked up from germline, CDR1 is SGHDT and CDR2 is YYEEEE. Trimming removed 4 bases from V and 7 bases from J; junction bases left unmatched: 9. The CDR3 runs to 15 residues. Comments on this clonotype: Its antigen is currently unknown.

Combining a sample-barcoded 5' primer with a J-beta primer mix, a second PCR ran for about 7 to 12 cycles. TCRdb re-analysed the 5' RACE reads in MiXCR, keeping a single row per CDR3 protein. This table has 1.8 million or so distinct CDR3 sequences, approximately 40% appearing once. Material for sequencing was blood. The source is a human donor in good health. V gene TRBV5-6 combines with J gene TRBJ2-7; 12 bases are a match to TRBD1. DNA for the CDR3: TGTGCCAGCAGCCCCCCGGGACAGGGGGCCTGGGAGCAGTACTTC. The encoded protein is CASSPPGQGAWEQYF.